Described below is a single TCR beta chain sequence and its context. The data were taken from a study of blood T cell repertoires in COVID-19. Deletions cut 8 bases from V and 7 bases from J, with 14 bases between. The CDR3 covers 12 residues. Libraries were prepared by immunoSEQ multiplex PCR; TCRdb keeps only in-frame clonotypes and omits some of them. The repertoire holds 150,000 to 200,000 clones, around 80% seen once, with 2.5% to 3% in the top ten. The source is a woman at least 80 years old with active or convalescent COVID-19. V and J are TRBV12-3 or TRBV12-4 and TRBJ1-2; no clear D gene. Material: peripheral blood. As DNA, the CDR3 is TGTGCCAGCGGCGGGCAGATGGGTGGCTACACCTTC. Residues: CASGGQMGGYTF.